A selection of T cell receptor beta chains follows, all from one sample in a study of early T cells in non-severe SARS-CoV-2 infection. TCRdb redid the calling of the 5' RACE reads with MiXCR, one entry per CDR3 protein. This table holds 90,000 to 120,000 distinct CDR3 sequences, roughly 10% found once. Material for sequencing was whole blood. The receptors come from an adult who was a healthcare worker with PCR-confirmed SARS-CoV-2 infection or an uninfected control (not recorded which). Each CDR3 is given with its conserved first and last residue. Fields, in order: CDR3 length, V gene, J gene, D gene, clone size, CDR3 protein, CDR3 DNA. The D gene is left open where the match is weak. The size entry is marked missing in some rows and otherwise reads once, few, many or a size class.

13,TRBV14,TRBJ1-4,.,many,CASSQGVTEKLFF,TGTGCCAGCAGCCAGGGGGTGACTGAAAAACTGTTTTTT
14,TRBV5-6,TRBJ2-1,.,few,CASSLVERYDEQFF,TGTGCCAGCAGCTTGGTCGAGCGATACGATGAGCAGTTCTTC
14,TRBV14,TRBJ2-3,TRBD1,many,CASSRDRGRDTQYF,TGTGCCAGCAGCCGCGACAGGGGTCGGGATACGCAGTATTTT
13,TRBV27,TRBJ2-1,.,.,CASSFRRLNEQFF,TGTGCCAGCAGTTTTCGTAGACTCAATGAGCAGTTCTTC
12,TRBV11-2,TRBJ2-6,.,.,CASSLSRNVLTF,TGTGCCAGCAGCTTGTCTCGTAACGTCCTGACTTTC
14,TRBV5-5,TRBJ1-4,TRBD1,few,CASSADRGDEKLFF,TGTGCCAGCAGTGCCGACAGGGGGGATGAAAAACTGTTTTTT
14,TRBV19,TRBJ2-1,.,.,CASSMGPYYNEQFF,TGTGCCAGTAGTATGGGACCCTACTACAATGAGCAGTTCTTC
13,TRBV7-2,TRBJ1-6,.,few,CASSLAEFSPLHF,TGTGCCAGCAGCTTAGCGGAGTTTTCACCCCTCCACTTT
18,TRBV5-1,TRBJ2-6,.,many,CASSLGVRGLTGANVLTF,TGCGCCAGCAGCTTGGGGGTCAGGGGATTAACTGGGGCCAACGTCCTGACTTTC
15,TRBV7-2,TRBJ2-1,.,.,CTSSGGDRIYNEQFF,TGTACCAGCAGCGGAGGGGACCGTATATACAATGAGCAGTTCTTC
18,TRBV13,TRBJ2-1,TRBD2,many,CASSLRLLASGKYNEQFF,TGTGCCAGCAGCTTACGGCTGTTGGCTAGCGGGAAGTACAATGAGCAGTTCTTC
15,TRBV28,TRBJ2-1,.,.,CASSVPGGSYNEQFF,TGTGCCAGCAGTGTCCCCGGGGGCTCCTACAATGAGCAGTTCTTC
17,TRBV18,TRBJ1-1,.,.,CASSPLGGRPGGTEAFF,TGTGCCAGCTCACCATTGGGTGGACGCCCCGGGGGCACTGAAGCTTTCTTT
14,TRBV11-2,TRBJ2-7,TRBD1,many,CASSPGSGGYEQYF,TGTGCCAGCAGCCCCGGCTCAGGGGGCTACGAGCAGTACTTC
14,TRBV24-1,TRBJ1-2,.,many,CATSDHTSNYGYTF,TGTGCCACCAGTGACCATACAAGTAACTATGGCTACACCTTC